This TCR beta chain derives from a study of cytomegalovirus exposure and HLA in healthy donors (dated by TCRdb to between 2016 and 2019). Regarding the study in general: According to an earlier analysis of 550 to 750 of the donors, about 179 million T cells yielded some 120 million unique TCR beta sequences and 276 Gb of sequence data. An early release covering approximately 600 HLA-typed donors comprised about 300 gigabases of sequencing data and roughly 86 million unique TCR sequences. Of the roughly 390 genotyped donors, over 65% fell in the genetic ancestry cluster associated with self-reported Caucasian donors. The study was designed to test whether signatures of past pathogen exposure could be identified by cataloging public T cell receptors. The study profiled the T cell repertoires of 500 to 800 subjects by immunosequencing and related them to cytomegalovirus serostatus. A separate validation cohort of about 110 different subjects was used in addition to the approximately 640-subject first cohort. To predict cytomegalovirus infection status, the study brought together high-throughput TCR immunosequencing, statistical association of individual TCRs with disease status, and machine learning. A later analysis re-examined previously published TCR beta repertoires from hundreds of donors and added high-resolution HLA genotyping to investigate patterns of TCR occurrence. Rather than drawing on any new phenotypic data, the later analysis identified candidate immune exposures from TCR beta sequences and the way those sequences occurred across donors. To decide whether each TCR beta V gene segment behaved as functional or pseudogenic, an earlier analysis of approximately 600 of the donors relied on high-throughput TCR beta sequencing. Donor age, sex, ethnicity and CMV serostatus were compiled alongside the repertoire data. A later genetic analysis used genome-wide SNP genotypes for 398 of the 666 donors, treating that subset as a discovery cohort. All discovery cohort repertoires had been generated using a single sequencing platform. Both class I and class II loci were covered by HLA typing, at four-digit resolution. Typing coverage differed by locus: A, B, C, DRB1 and DQB1 were typed in roughly 620-640 donors, DQA1 in around 500, DPA1 in some 600, and DPB1 in 472. Roughly 5 DR-DQ haplotypes were handled as single units for association and clustering because linkage in the cohort was strong. On average, roughly 240,000 unique TCR beta nucleotide sequences were sequenced per donor among 398 genotyped donors of the cohort, with 15% to 20% of those sequences being non-productive.

V is clipped by 0 bases and J by 13 bases, and the sequence between their germline boundaries is 12 bases long. Measured from the cysteine to the phenylalanine, the CDR3 is 13 residues long. Of the read, only the CDR3 DNA is kept; its 39 bases are in frame from base 1. CDR1 and CDR2 are drawn from the germline V gene (reference sequence): SEHNR, FQNEAQ. The cohort was made up of 666 healthy bone marrow donors. At the time of sampling, every cohort member was nominally healthy, though immune exposures that went unrecorded were likely present. The donor tested CMV seronegative and was one of the 352 seronegative cohort members. A peripheral blood sample was provided by each donor, and peripheral blood mononuclear cells were used for TCR beta sequencing. Genomic DNA was extracted from the blood cell samples with the Qiagen DNeasy Blood Extraction Kit. On the study overall, not on this receptor specifically: Specific HLA alleles were associated with roughly 16,000 TCR beta sequences at a false discovery rate of 0.05 in a later analysis. Compared with equally common non-associated chains, HLA-associated TCR beta chains in a later analysis were more clonally expanded and had lower generation probabilities. Only TCR beta chains were sequenced in this cohort, and the absence of alpha or paired-chain data limited detectable features. According to the authors, the approach could potentially be generalized to other disease states and immunological phenotypes. A later analysis reported that several top co-occurrence clusters appeared linked to parvovirus B19, influenza, CMV and Epstein-Barr virus. A later genetic analysis associated a missense DCLRE1C variant with V-gene and J-gene trimming of TCR beta chains, and an independent cohort replicated the association. When HLA alleles, especially DR and DQ, strongly co-occurred, attributing TCR associations to individual alleles was difficult. Across donors, most TCR sequences were observed very rarely, whereas some public TCRs were present in many individuals. The only immune exposure information available for the cohort was CMV serostatus. Because counts were too low, some 17 rarely observed V segments, including chromosome 9 orphons, were excluded from the earlier analysis of roughly 580 of the donors. Cytomegalovirus status was reported to be diagnosed by the classifier with high specificity and sensitivity in both the original and validation cohorts. Because some donors lacked HLA typing at each locus, the association tests relied only on the typed subset. Because the 87-base-pair reads could not distinguish some IMGT-functional V segments, including TRBV6-2 and TRBV6-3, those segments were excluded. Linkage disequilibrium might explain the correlated functional status among segregating V segments, but an unknown experimental factor could not be ruled out. A total of roughly 160 TCR beta chains were listed by the study as associated with cytomegalovirus. In a later analysis, TCR association rates were found to vary across HLA loci, with the most associated TCRs seen for DRB1 alleles and the fewest for HLA-C alleles. An earlier analysis of approximately 570 of the donors showed that most TCR beta V segments appeared in productive rearrangements either about 87% or about 30% of the time, which broadly matched IMGT annotations. A further reported finding was that TCR beta sequences accurately predicted the HLA-A and HLA-B alleles for most subjects in the first cohort. In vitro tests confirmed that a few of the cytomegalovirus-associated TCR beta chains recognize cytomegalovirus antigens. The presence/absence analyses assumed that sequencing depth was roughly uniform across donors, and that assumption may not be true. In a later analysis, most CMV-associated TCR beta chains were found to appear HLA-restricted, with HLA associations seemingly driven largely by CMV exposure. A cluster of highly shared sequence variants was judged likely to be a technical artifact of the sequencing pipeline. A later genetic analysis reported fewer N-insertions in productive TCRs among donors in an Asian-associated ancestry cluster than the approximately 700-donor mean.

A remark on this clone: Which antigen it targets is not known. No base-level quality is on record; no much larger clone is a single base apart.

The method behind the library was the immunoSEQ multiplex PCR assay. The multiplex PCR relied on a mix of 60 forward primers for TCR Vbeta segments and 13 reverse primers for TCR Jbeta segments. The CDR3 region of rearranged TCR beta genes was amplified from genomic DNA with a multiplex PCR assay. Amplified TCR beta libraries were sequenced as 87-base-pair reads on the Illumina HiSeq System. As for how the authors treated the data: In a later analysis, roughly 80 million unique TCR beta chains were counted across the 666 repertoires, and around 10 million of these chains were shared by at least two donors. Raw reads were error-corrected and collapsed into unique sequences with a nearest-neighbor algorithm that merged closely related sequences to remove PCR and sequencing errors. To assign V, D and J gene segments, CDR3 sequences were aligned to IMGT reference sequences. For a sequence to be retained, a match of at least six nucleotides to both a V gene segment and a J gene segment was required. Rearrangements were called productive when the CDR3 lacked stop codons and stayed in frame with V and J; all others were non-productive. Following IMGT convention, CDR3 was defined as the stretch from the second conserved V-encoded cysteine up to the conserved J-encoded phenylalanine. Sequences without an unambiguous match to a single V gene segment were excluded from the earlier analysis of several hundred of the donors. In an earlier analysis of approximately 500 of the donors, a V segment was called functional when productive rearrangements were above 56.7%, and segregating when the standard deviation between donors exceeded 5%. A statistical classification framework was developed to diagnose cytomegalovirus status using the catalog of TCR beta chain sequences. V and J gene assignment, in a later analysis, came from comparing TCR nucleotide sequences with IMGT/GENE-DB human TR gene sequences. The TCRdist pipeline was used in a later analysis to assign CDR3 sequences and most-parsimonious VDJ recombination scenarios. In a later analysis, each TCR beta chain was defined by its CDR3 amino acid sequence together with its V-gene family, and reads lacking a unique V-gene family were excluded. In a later analysis, approximately 590 highly shared, low-generation-probability nucleotide sequences were removed to address suspected cross-contamination and a sequencing artifact. In a later analysis, a clonal expansion index for each public chain was calculated from normalized within-repertoire ranks of inferred template counts. A later analysis computed generation probabilities with a VDJ recombination model fitted to out-of-frame rearrangements, and checked the results against IGoR. In a later analysis, hypergeometric tests were used to score TCR-TCR, TCR-HLA and TCR-CMV co-occurrence, with a repertoire-size bias correction applied to TCR pairs. A later analysis estimated false discovery rates by permuting HLA or CMV assignments 20 times. In a later analysis, co-occurring TCRs were grouped using DBSCAN, and TCRdist sequence similarity was added for clustering within HLA-allele-positive subsets. For co-occurrence clustering, repertoires with fewer than 30,000 or more than 120,000 public chains were excluded, along with 5 or 6 repertoires with anomalous nucleotide sharing. Drawn from immuneACCESS, this table holds only the in-frame rearrangements with V and J called that TCRdb kept. Clones are partly lost; checked studies trace under half to an unresolved V gene and leave the rest unexplained. That table supplies the V and J calls and clone size; D and trimming were determined from the DNA. This sample lists about 190,000 clones; roughly 80% were detected once. The top ten hold approximately 0.8% of the sample.

The V gene is TRBV7-9 and the J gene is TRBJ2-2; a confident D gene designation cannot be given. This clonotype originated in a woman aged 18-29 years in good health and CMV-seronegative. The material sequenced was PBMCs. The CDR3 region has the sequence CASSLALGRGLFF. The DNA is TGTGCCAGCAGCTTAGCTCTTGGAAGAGGGCTGTTTTTT.